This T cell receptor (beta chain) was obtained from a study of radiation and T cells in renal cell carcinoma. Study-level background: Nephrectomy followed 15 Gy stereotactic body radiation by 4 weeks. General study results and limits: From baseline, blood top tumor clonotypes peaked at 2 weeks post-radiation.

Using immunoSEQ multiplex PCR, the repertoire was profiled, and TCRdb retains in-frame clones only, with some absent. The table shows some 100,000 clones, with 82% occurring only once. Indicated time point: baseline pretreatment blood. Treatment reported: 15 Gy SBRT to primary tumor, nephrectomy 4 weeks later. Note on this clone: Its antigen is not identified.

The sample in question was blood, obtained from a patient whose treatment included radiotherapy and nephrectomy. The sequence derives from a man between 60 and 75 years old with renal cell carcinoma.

CDR3 sequence (DNA): TGTGCCACCGGGACAGGGGATGGGTCCAACTATGGCTACACCTTC. This codes for CATGTGDGSNYGYTF. The chain uses TRBV28 and TRBJ1-2; 10 bases map to TRBD1. CDR3 size: 15 residues. The V and J ends lost 10 bases and 2 bases, in that order; junction bases with no gene match: 10. Per the germline V gene, CDR1 is MDHEN and CDR2 is SYDVKM.